This T cell receptor beta chain was sequenced during a study of cytomegalovirus exposure and HLA in healthy donors. Regarding this clone: Its target is unknown.

Clones were read by immunoSEQ multiplex PCR, and TCRdb kept only the in-frame ones, dropping some. This sample yields approximately 260,000 clones, of which just over 85% are seen a single time; approximately 1% belongs to the top ten. V trimming: 3 bases; J trimming: 8 bases; junction bases outside the gene matches: 13. CDR1 and CDR2 from the germline V gene are SGHRS and YFSETQ. CDR3 length equals 15 residues. Overall study findings and caveats: One later analysis, an examination of the roughly 130 validation repertoires, found that first-cohort TCR clusters tended to co-occur in them. A few CMV-associated chains were confirmed in vitro to be specific for CMV antigens.

This clonotype was sampled from a woman younger than 35 in good health and CMV-seronegative. The sequenced sample was PBMCs. The chain carries TRBV5-1 and TRBJ1-2; 7 bases are a match to TRBD1. The CDR3 here is CASSYSGTVLPGYTF. The CDR3 region has the DNA TGCGCCAGCAGCTATTCAGGGACAGTCTTGCCCGGCTACACCTTC.